These 11 T cell receptor beta chains were sequenced from one sample in a study of blood T cell repertoires in COVID-19. Clones were read by immunoSEQ multiplex PCR, and TCRdb kept only the in-frame ones, dropping some. The table has almost 350,000 clones, over 85% seen once. Specimen: peripheral blood. These receptors were collected from an older woman with COVID-19, enrolled during active disease.

This chain joins TRBV29-1 and TRBJ1-5; 7 nucleotides match TRBD1. V was pared by 4 bases and J by 4 bases, with 4 bases of the junction left unmatched. Germline values: CDR1 SQVTM, CDR2 ANQGSEA. This CDR3 spans 13 amino acids. CDR3 DNA sequence: TGCAGCGTTGCTACAGGGGAGAATCAGCCCCAGCATTTT. Its protein product is CSVATGENQPQHF.

This chain joins TRBV19 and TRBJ1-1; 8 positions match TRBD1. Looked up from germline, CDR1 is LNHDA and CDR2 is SQIVND (reference sequence). V lost 7 bases and J lost 2; bases outside the gene matches: 6. CDR3 length: 14 residues. For the CDR3, the DNA is TGTGCCAGTAAGAGGACAGGGATAAACACTGAAGCTTTCTTT. Amino acid sequence: CASKRTGINTEAFF. Looking up the rest from reference TRBV19 and TRBJ1-1 gives the full variable domain: DGGITQSPKYLFRKEGQNVTLSCEQNLNHDAMYWYRQDPGQGLRLIYYSQIVNDFQKGDIAEGYSVSREKKESFPLTVTSAQKNPTAFYLCASKRTGINTEAFFGQGTRLTVV.

V gene TRBV5-1 combines with J gene TRBJ2-6, with D unresolved. The CDR3 has 16 residues. Looked up from germline, CDR1 is SGHRS and CDR2 is YFSETQ. V lost 4 bases and J 0 bases, leaving 11 bases between the germline ends. CDR3 loop: CASSQPVSSGANVLTF. The CDR3 DNA reads as TGCGCCAGCAGCCAACCAGTTTCCTCTGGGGCCAACGTCCTGACTTTC.

In this sample, this clone turned up a few times. The chain couples TRBV11-2 to TRBJ1-1, with 7 bases identical to TRBD1. CDR3 length: 15 amino acids. From germline, CDR1 is SGHAT and CDR2 FQNNGV. Trimming cost V 5 bases and J 0 bases; bases outside gene matches: 6. CDR3 sequence reads: CASSPPQGMNTEAFF. For the CDR3, the DNA is TGTGCCAGCAGCCCCCCACAGGGGATGAACACTGAAGCTTTCTTT.

The chain is built from TRBV5-6 and TRBJ2-2; D is unclear. Germline CDR1 and CDR2: SGHDT and YYEEEE. The germline V and J ends were trimmed by 2 bases and 0 bases, with 11 bases remaining between them. This CDR3 comprises 16 residues. The CDR3 coding sequence is TGTGCCAGCAGCTTCAGATACTATACGAACACCGGGGAGCTGTTTTTT. Amino acid sequence: CASSFRYYTNTGELFF.

The chain joins TRBV4-2 to TRBJ2-5, with TRBD2 matching 10 bases. From germline, CDR1 is LGHNA and CDR2 YNFKEQ. V was clipped by 0 bases and J by 4 bases; unmatched bases: 14. This CDR3 comprises 19 residues. CDR3 sequence: CASSQDEGTAGGPGETQYF. CDR3 sequence (DNA): TGTGCCAGCAGCCAAGATGAAGGGACAGCGGGGGGGCCCGGAGAGACCCAGTACTTC.

This sequence joins TRBV7-6 and TRBJ2-1; 7 bases match TRBD2. With 5 bases clipped from V and 5 bases from J, the junction kept 3 bases outside the gene matches. This CDR3 contains 13 residues. Per the germline V gene, CDR1 is SGHVS and CDR2 is FNYEAQ. The DNA for the CDR3 is TGTGCCAGCAGCCCCGGGACTAACAATGAGCAGTTCTTC. Translating it yields CASSPGTNNEQFF.

The chain employs TRBV6-2 or TRBV6-3 and TRBJ1-1, with D possibly being TRBD1 (5 bases). With 2 bases removed from V and 0 bases from J, the gap between germline ends came to 10 bases. Germline CDR1 and CDR2: MNHEY and SVGEGT. The CDR3 contains 15 residues. The chain's CDR3 is CASSYPRQMNTEAFF. The CDR3 DNA sequence: TGTGCCAGCAGTTACCCTCGACAGATGAACACTGAAGCTTTCTTT.

CDR3 bases: TGTGCCAGTAGTATAGATCCCCGTGGCGGGGGGGCCCGTAATGAGCAGTTCTTC. This sequence encodes CASSIDPRGGGARNEQFF. This chain connects TRBV19 to TRBJ2-1; 9 nucleotides match TRBD2. The ends lost 0 bases at V and 7 bases at J; junction bases unmatched: 13. The CDR3 length is 18 residues. Germline CDR1 and CDR2: LNHDA and SQIVND (reference sequence). The variable domain in full, with the rest retrieved from reference TRBV19 and TRBJ2-1, is DGGITQSPKYLFRKEGQNVTLSCEQNLNHDAMYWYRQDPGQGLRLIYYSQIVNDFQKGDIAEGYSVSREKKESFPLTVTSAQKNPTAFYLCASSIDPRGGGARNEQFFGPGTRLTVL.

This CDR3 is CASSYSPGVHTEAFF. CDR3 sequence (DNA): TGTGCCAGCAGTTACTCTCCGGGGGTTCACACTGAAGCTTTCTTT. V gene TRBV6-5 combines with J gene TRBJ1-1, with D perhaps TRBD1 (5 bases). Trimming removed 0 bases from V and 3 bases from J, with 11 bases in between. The CDR3 has 15 amino acids. Germline V CDR1 and CDR2: MNHEY, SVGAGI.

The CDR3 is CATSDPKTGHYEQYF. CDR3 nucleotide sequence: TGTGCCACCAGTGACCCCAAAACAGGGCACTACGAGCAGTACTTC. This chain links TRBV24-1 with TRBJ2-7; D perhaps matches TRBD1 (6 bases). Germline CDR1 reads KGHDR; CDR2 reads SFDVKD. The CDR3 contains 15 residues. The V end lost 4 bases, the J end lost 3 bases, and 15 bases lay between the germline ends.